Presented here are 16 T cell receptor beta chains from one specimen sequenced in a study of vaccination and CD4 T cells after COVID-19. Treatment given: roughly 10-day PBMC culture with coronavirus spike peptide pools or control peptides (ViraFEST assay). Their antigens are not known. Once obtained from cultured CD4+ T cells, the DNA was sequenced using the Oncomine TCR Beta short-read assay. In TCRdb, the PCR reads were re-called with MiXCR into one record per CDR3 protein. The table lists 17,000 or so distinct CDR3 sequences, more than 40% of them singletons, with about 6% in the top ten. Sample: CD4+ T cells from blood, cultured in vitro, taken before SARS-CoV-2 vaccination. The receptors derive from a human donor who had recovered from COVID-19.

This clonotype turned up a few times. V gene TRBV19 combines with J gene TRBJ2-7; TRBD1 or TRBD2 may be the D gene (5 bases each). The CDR3 has 14 amino acids. Germline V gene lookup returns CDR1 LNHDA and CDR2 SQIVND (reference sequence). Trimming removed 4 bases at V and 6 bases at J, with 16 bases between. CDR3 nucleotides: TGTGCCAGTAGTAAATCCAGGGACGTCATCGAGCAGTACTTC. The encoded protein is CASSKSRDVIEQYF.

The rearrangement uses TRBV11-3 and TRBJ1-1; no reliable D call. CDR3 length: 14 amino acids. Germline V gives CDR1 SGHNT, CDR2 YENEEA. V was trimmed by 1 base and J by 4 bases, leaving 10 bases between them. CDR3 sequence: CASSLGGEGTEAFF. CDR3 sequence (DNA): TGTGCCAGCAGCTTAGGTGGGGAGGGCACTGAAGCTTTCTTT.

This clonotype was counted a few times. The chain couples TRBV2 to TRBJ1-2; 9 bases are a match to TRBD1. CDR1 is SNHLY, CDR2 FYNNEI, per germline. This CDR3 has 16 residues. V lost 3 bases, J lost 4 bases, and 9 bases stayed unmatched. CDR3 bases: TGTGCCAGCAGTGAGAATAGGGGACAGGGTGGCTATGGCTACACCTTC. Translated: CASSENRGQGGYGYTF.

This clonotype was recorded a few times. The rearrangement uses TRBV7-2 and TRBJ1-5; unclear D gene. The CDR3 covers 13 residues. Trimming pared 2 bases from V and 7 bases from J, leaving 9 bases between. CDR1 SGHTA and CDR2 FQGNSA come from the germline V gene. CDR3 amino acids: CASSLFVSQPQHF. DNA of the CDR3: TGTGCCAGCAGCTTATTCGTTTCCCAGCCCCAGCATTTT.

V gene TRBV7-2 combines with J gene TRBJ2-3; tentative D call: TRBD1 (6 bases). The CDR3 totals 14 residues. Trimming took 4 bases from V and 9 from J, leaving 17 bases between them. CDR1 is SGHTA and CDR2 is FQGNSA in the germline V gene. This chain's CDR3 is CASSSRDTRLTQYF. CDR3 nucleotides: TGTGCCAGCAGCTCCCGGGACACCCGGTTGACGCAGTATTTT.

This CDR3 is CASSQEQYGGEQYF. CDR3 DNA sequence: TGTGCCAGCAGCCAAGAGCAGTATGGGGGCGAGCAGTACTTC. V gene TRBV4-2 combines with J gene TRBJ2-7, with D possibly being TRBD1 or TRBD2 (5 bases each). The V end was cut by 0 bases, the J end by 6 bases, with 12 bases between. Germline loops: CDR1 LGHNA, CDR2 YNFKEQ. The CDR3 extends over 14 amino acids.

The rearrangement uses TRBV12-3 or TRBV12-4 and TRBJ1-5; no clear D gene. The germline V and J ends were trimmed by 2 bases and 0 bases, with 11 bases remaining between them. The CDR3 has 16 amino acids. Here the CDR3 DNA reads TGTGCCAGCAGTTTACAGGTCCAAAATAGCAATCAGCCCCAGCATTTT. Translating it yields CASSLQVQNSNQPQHF.

The chain joins TRBV20-1 to TRBJ1-6; a weak D match, TRBD1 (5 bases). Germline CDR1 reads DFQATT; CDR2 reads SNEGSKA (reference sequence). The CDR3 covers 13 residues. The V gene lost 5 bases and the J gene lost 8 bases, with 13 bases spanning the gap. The CDR3 reads CSASGTGDSPLHF. Written as DNA, the CDR3 is TGCAGTGCTTCGGGGACGGGCGATTCACCCCTCCACTTT.

The genes are TRBV7-2 and TRBJ1-5, with a tentative D call TRBD1 (5 bases). Germline V lookup: CDR1 SGHTA, CDR2 FQGNSA. The CDR3 extends over 16 amino acids. V shed 5 bases and J shed 2 bases, with 16 bases lying between them. CDR3 protein: CASSASFGGGNQPQHF. The CDR3 DNA follows: TGTGCCAGCAGCGCCTCATTCGGGGGGGGCAATCAGCCCCAGCATTTT.

This chain joins TRBV27 and TRBJ2-3; D not certain. Deletions cut 3 bases from V and 2 bases from J, with 6 bases between. The CDR3 length is 13 residues. CDR1 is MNHEY, CDR2 SMNVEV, per germline (reference sequence). The CDR3 is CASSFAPTDTQYF. As DNA, the CDR3 is TGTGCCAGCAGTTTTGCGCCCACAGATACGCAGTATTTT.

This clonotype was picked up a small number of times. The chain carries TRBV20-1 and TRBJ1-1; D might be TRBD1 (5 bases). There are 17 residues in the CDR3. V lost 3 bases and J lost 0, with 20 bases in between. Germline CDR1 and CDR2: DFQATT and SNEGSKA (reference sequence). The CDR3 sequence: CSASPRWGQDMNTEAFF. CDR3 DNA: TGCAGTGCTAGTCCCCGGTGGGGCCAAGACATGAACACTGAAGCTTTCTTT.

This clonotype came up a few times. This CDR3 reads CASSGTGYDTEAFF. CDR3 coding DNA: TGTGCCAGTAGTGGTACAGGGTACGACACTGAAGCTTTCTTT. V is TRBV19 and J is TRBJ1-1; TRBD1 might be the D (6 bases). Trimming left V 5 bases short and J 3 bases short, with 13 bases between. CDR1 LNHDA and CDR2 SQIVND come from the germline V gene (reference sequence). The CDR3 extends over 14 amino acids.

This chain links TRBV6-2 or TRBV6-3 with TRBJ2-2; D unresolved. The CDR3 has 13 amino acids. Germline CDR1 MNHEY, CDR2 SVGEGT. Between the trimmed V and J ends, which lost 7 bases and 6 bases, there was a span of 12 bases. The CDR3 reads CASIEDHAGELFF. CDR3 DNA: TGTGCCAGCATAGAGGATCACGCCGGGGAGCTGTTTTTT.

There are a few counts of this clonotype. The genes are TRBV6-1 and TRBJ1-2; D perhaps matches TRBD1 (5 bases). The CDR3 covers 14 residues. Germline V lookup: CDR1 MNHNS, CDR2 SASEGT. The V gene lost 7 bases and the J gene lost 2 bases, with 14 bases spanning the gap. As DNA, the CDR3 is TGTGCCAGCAAAGGGACGGCCAACAACTATGGCTACACCTTC. Its protein product is CASKGTANNYGYTF.

The rearrangement joins TRBV20-1 to TRBJ1-5; 7 nucleotides line up with TRBD1. Germline lookup yields CDR1 DFQATT and CDR2 SNEGSKA (reference sequence). The CDR3 runs 13 residues. Losses at the gene ends were 6 bases for V and 4 bases for J; bases not matched to a gene: 6. CDR3 residues: CSASTGDNQPQHF. CDR3 in DNA: TGCAGTGCGAGCACAGGGGATAATCAGCCCCAGCATTTT.

CDR3 in amino acids: CASGLRRGASTDTQYF. The CDR3 DNA reads as TGTGCCAGCGGCCTCCGCCGGGGAGCGAGCACAGATACGCAGTATTTT. The chain combines TRBV6-1 with TRBJ2-3, with D maybe TRBD2 (5 bases). Trimming shortened V by 8 bases and J by 0 bases, and 18 bases separated the two germline ends. The V gene's germline CDR1 is MNHNS and CDR2 SASEGT. This CDR3 has 16 amino acids.